This is a list of T cell receptor beta chains from one sample in a study of blood T cells in healthy people across ages. One entry per CDR3 protein, called by TCRdb with MiXCR from the 5' RACE reads. Of around 1.1 million distinct CDR3 sequences in the sample, 35% to 40% are singletons; the top ten hold around 14%. Sample: blood. The receptors were sampled from a man aged 18 to 29 in good health. The conserved cysteine and the conserved F or W are not part of the CDR3 here.

len: 12
v_gene: TRBV4-1
CDR3aa: ASSLGTYTDTQY

len: 13
v_gene: TRBV9
CDR3aa: ASSVAQGSHYGYT

len: 10
v_gene: TRBV12-3/TRBV12-4
CDR3aa: ASRPGPTEAF

len: 13
v_gene: TRBV12-3/TRBV12-4
CDR3aa: ASSATKTPTDTQY

len: 13
v_gene: TRBV6-2/TRBV6-3
CDR3aa: ASSPGHPRTNIQY

len: 13
v_gene: TRBV6-1
CDR3aa: ASSDRVGSADTQY

len: 12
v_gene: TRBV4-3
CDR3aa: ASSQVGQGAEAF

len: 14
v_gene: TRBV11-2
CDR3aa: ASRHARGQGPGEAF

len: 13
v_gene: TRBV6-4
CDR3aa: ASSEREASYNEQF

len: 12
v_gene: TRBV29-1
CDR3aa: SVTLEAENTEAF

len: 13
v_gene: TRBV12-3/TRBV12-4
CDR3aa: ASSPGTPGTGKLF

len: 14
v_gene: TRBV9
CDR3aa: ASSGSGTGARNEQF

len: 13
v_gene: TRBV5-6
CDR3aa: ASSYGDSPAGELF

len: 12
v_gene: TRBV5-6
CDR3aa: ASSLGGYYNEQF

len: 13
v_gene: TRBV19
CDR3aa: ASSLTSGGPNEQF

len: 12
v_gene: TRBV7-6
CDR3aa: ASSLAYSGNEQF

len: 12
v_gene: TRBV20-1
CDR3aa: SASEGSNRRPQH

len: 14
v_gene: TRBV6-6
CDR3aa: ASSYSSGGDQETQY

len: 12
v_gene: TRBV5-1
CDR3aa: ASSLMDSNYGYT

len: 10
v_gene: TRBV12-3/TRBV12-4
CDR3aa: ASSLSSGEQY

len: 14
v_gene: TRBV14
CDR3aa: ASSLQLAGGRDTQY

len: 13
v_gene: TRBV9
CDR3aa: ASSVGTSGGSEQF

len: 10
v_gene: TRBV20-1
CDR3aa: SAPTPGQFYT

len: 13
v_gene: TRBV27
CDR3aa: ASSLVRLSTGELF

len: 10
v_gene: TRBV6-2/TRBV6-3
CDR3aa: ASSYGGQPQH

len: 12
v_gene: TRBV20-1
CDR3aa: SARELGSNEKLF

len: 11
v_gene: TRBV5-6
CDR3aa: ASLGGGWTEAF

len: 12
v_gene: TRBV7-2
CDR3aa: ASSSLGTTDTQY

len: 12
v_gene: TRBV6-6
CDR3aa: ASSYRASYNEQF

len: 11
v_gene: TRBV20-1
CDR3aa: SAKGPGTDTQY

len: 15
v_gene: TRBV29-1
CDR3aa: SVEDLGGRSTNEKLF

len: 12
v_gene: TRBV10-3
CDR3aa: VISESRGAYEQY

len: 10
v_gene: TRBV29-1
CDR3aa: STGQDRTEAF

len: 10
v_gene: TRBV20-1
CDR3aa: STLESPYGQY

len: 14
v_gene: TRBV4-3
CDR3aa: ASSPTAGGSGNTIY

len: 11
v_gene: TRBV11-2
CDR3aa: ASSPNTDNEQY

len: 14
v_gene: TRBV14
CDR3aa: ASSQAGGFSKKTQY

len: 12
v_gene: TRBV6-6
CDR3aa: ASRESPSNQPQH

len: 14
v_gene: TRBV7-3
CDR3aa: ASSLRGGELHNEQY

len: 13
v_gene: TRBV5-5
CDR3aa: ASSFGAGSNQPQH

len: 11
v_gene: TRBV30
CDR3aa: AFLGAGNEKLF

len: 12
v_gene: TRBV9
CDR3aa: ASTLSGDEKTQY

len: 13
v_gene: TRBV2
CDR3aa: ASSDLGLASGELF

len: 12
v_gene: TRBV4-1
CDR3aa: ASSPLGGATEAF

len: 13
v_gene: TRBV4-2
CDR3aa: ASSQGARSTDTQY

len: 16
v_gene: TRBV9
CDR3aa: ASSVATSHRDRQNEQF

len: 8
v_gene: TRBV12-3/TRBV12-4
CDR3aa: ASGMGGYT

len: 11
v_gene: TRBV11-2
CDR3aa: ASSRGEVEKLF

len: 11
v_gene: TRBV29-1
CDR3aa: SVRALDSYEQY